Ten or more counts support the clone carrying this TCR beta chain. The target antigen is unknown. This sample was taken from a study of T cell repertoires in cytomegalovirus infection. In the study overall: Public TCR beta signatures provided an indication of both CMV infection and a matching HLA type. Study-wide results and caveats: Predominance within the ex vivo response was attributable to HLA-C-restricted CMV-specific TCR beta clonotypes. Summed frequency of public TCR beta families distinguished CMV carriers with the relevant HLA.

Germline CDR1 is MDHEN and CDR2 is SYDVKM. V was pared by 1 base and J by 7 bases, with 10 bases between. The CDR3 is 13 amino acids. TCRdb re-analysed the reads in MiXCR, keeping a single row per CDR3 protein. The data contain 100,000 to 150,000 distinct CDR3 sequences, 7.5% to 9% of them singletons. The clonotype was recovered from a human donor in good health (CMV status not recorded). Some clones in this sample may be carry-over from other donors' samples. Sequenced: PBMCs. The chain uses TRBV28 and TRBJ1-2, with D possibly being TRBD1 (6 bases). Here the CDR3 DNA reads TGTGCCAGCAGTTTATTACAGGGAGTTGGCTACACCTTC. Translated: CASSLLQGVGYTF.